The 9 T cell receptor beta chains below all came from one sample that was sequenced in a study of blood T cells in healthy people across ages. Combining a sample-barcoded 5' primer with a J-beta primer mix, a second PCR ran for roughly 7 to 11 cycles. TCRdb re-called the 5' RACE reads through MiXCR, storing one row per CDR3 protein. This table has about 640,000 distinct CDR3 sequences, about 54% appearing once. Sequenced material: blood. The receptors come from a man aged 60 to 69 in good health.

This clonotype appeared a few times. The chain employs TRBV18 and TRBJ2-4; the D gene could be TRBD1 or TRBD2 (6 bases each). From germline, CDR1 is KGHSH and CDR2 LQKENI. Trimming stripped 3 bases from V and 8 bases from J, with 11 bases between. This CDR3 spans 13 amino acids. The CDR3 loop is CASSPTRGDIQYF. The CDR3 DNA follows: TGTGCCAGCTCACCCACGAGGGGGGACATTCAGTACTTC.

The chain is built from TRBV7-8 and TRBJ2-7; D is unclear. The CDR3 is 13 amino acids. Looked up from germline, CDR1 is SGHVS and CDR2 is FQNEAQ. Trimming left V 6 bases short and J 0 bases short, with 9 bases between. The CDR3 spells CASRGPPSYEQYF. CDR3 DNA: TGTGCCAGCAGGGGTCCTCCCTCCTACGAGCAGTACTTC. Variable domain in full (rest from reference TRBV7-8 and TRBJ2-7): GAGVSQSPRYKVAKRGQDVALRCDPISGHVSLFWYQQALGQGPEFLTYFQNEAQLDKSGLPSDRFFAERPEGSVSTLKIQRTQQEDSAVYLCASRGPPSYEQYFGPGTRLTVT.

The rearrangement links TRBV18 to TRBJ1-2; TRBD1 matches 9 bases. This CDR3 contains 16 residues. Germline V gene sequence: CDR1 KGHSH, CDR2 LQKENI. Germline trimming cut 3 bases from V and 0 bases from J; bases unmatched to any gene: 5. Here the CDR3 reads CASSPGQGTSNYGYTF. The DNA of the CDR3 is TGTGCCAGCTCACCGGGACAGGGAACATCTAACTATGGCTACACCTTC.

This clonotype was picked up a small number of times. In DNA form, the CDR3 reads TGTGCTTTGTTCCCGTCGGGGAACACTGAAGCTTTCTTT. This codes for CALFPSGNTEAFF. The rearrangement joins TRBV24-1 to TRBJ1-1; D gene ambiguous. The CDR3 covers 13 residues. Germline assignment: CDR1 KGHDR and CDR2 SFDVKD.

The rearrangement uses TRBV27 and TRBJ1-2; D is unclear. The germline V and J ends were trimmed by 4 bases and 3 bases, with 15 bases remaining between them. The CDR3 has 15 residues. Germline CDR1 MNHEY, CDR2 SMNVEV (reference sequence). CDR3 nucleotides: TGTGCCAGCAGTTCCTATCCAGGAGTAGACTATGGCTACACCTTC. Translated, it gives CASSSYPGVDYGYTF.

The chain is built from TRBV4-1 and TRBJ1-1, with D unresolved. Germline CDR1 reads MGHRA; CDR2 reads YSYEKL. Trimming removed 0 bases at V and 11 bases at J, with 13 bases between. The CDR3 sequence is 13 residues long. CDR3 sequence reads: CASSQDAYEAAFF. CDR3 bases: TGCGCCAGCAGCCAAGATGCTTATGAGGCTGCTTTCTTT.

V usage is TRBV5-4 and J usage is TRBJ1-2; D perhaps matches TRBD1 (6 bases). Germline V gives CDR1 SGHNT, CDR2 YYREEE (reference sequence). V lost 5 bases and J 2 bases, leaving 19 bases between the germline ends. This CDR3 comprises 16 residues. The CDR3 DNA is TGTGCCAGCAGACTGGACACAGGGTTGAAGAACTATGGCTACACCTTC. It is translated as CASRLDTGLKNYGYTF.

In its sample, this clonotype was seen a few times. The chain carries TRBV4-2 and TRBJ2-1; D unclear. The length of the CDR3 is 13 residues. Germline V gene sequence: CDR1 LGHNA, CDR2 YNFKEQ. V gave up 1 base and J gave up 4 bases, with 5 bases separating them. The CDR3 is CASSQASYNEQFF. CDR3 nucleotides: TGTGCCAGCAGCCAAGCAAGTTACAATGAGCAGTTCTTC.

The rearrangement links TRBV2 to TRBJ1-6; D not resolved. Germline V gives CDR1 SNHLY, CDR2 FYNNEI. V lost 6 bases and J 6 bases, leaving 6 bases between the germline ends. This CDR3 has 12 amino acids. The CDR3 bases are TGTGCCAGCAGAAGGACTAATTCACCCCTCCACTTT. This translates into CASRRTNSPLHF.